This T cell receptor beta chain derives from a study of shared clonotypes between healthy human individuals. Turning to the study itself: Each donor's CD8 memory used one plate, CD8 naive two, each CD4 subset three.

TCRdb's table, derived via immunoSEQ multiplex PCR, lists solely in-frame clones and lacks some. The data show some 740,000 clones, 90% to 95% seen once. Regarding the study as a whole: Larger estimated richness was generally recorded for naive subsets relative to memory subsets. The donor pool, a small one, limited the genetic and exposure-history diversity represented.

Of note for this clone: The antigen is undetermined.

Germline CDR1 LGHNA, CDR2 YNFKEQ. Trimming pared 1 base from V and 8 bases from J, leaving 9 bases between. The CDR3 consists of 13 residues. In the naive CD8 group, cells lacked CD45RO and were positively selected for CCR7, so terminally differentiated effector memory CD45RA+ cells were left out. The specimen sequenced was naive CD8+ T cells sorted from blood. The TCR originated in a man younger than 45 in good health. This rearrangement joins TRBV4-2 to TRBJ2-1, with a weak D call TRBD1 (6 bases). The CDR3 loop is CASSQAQGYEQFF. The CDR3 DNA sequence: TGTGCCAGCAGCCAAGCACAGGGCTATGAGCAGTTCTTC.